This T cell receptor (beta chain) was identified during a study of blood T cell repertoires in COVID-19. Study summary: Some COVID-19 samples were acute and others convalescent; all came from the United States, Italy and Spain.

Measured with immunoSEQ multiplex PCR; TCRdb has only the in-frame clones, and not every one. The sample carries 130,000 or so clones, about 89% recorded once. V lost 4 bases and J lost 4; bases outside the gene matches: 14. Germline assignment: CDR1 SGDLS and CDR2 YYNGEE. CDR3 length equals 18 residues. The TCR was taken from a woman aged 70-85 years with COVID-19, enrolled during active disease. V gene TRBV9 combines with J gene TRBJ1-1; 12 nucleotides agree with TRBD1. Sequencing input: peripheral blood. The CDR3 protein is CASSLRPGQGAPGTEAFF. DNA of the CDR3: TGTGCCAGCAGCTTGAGACCGGGACAGGGGGCGCCAGGCACTGAAGCTTTCTTT. Full variable domain (remainder filled in from reference TRBV9 and TRBJ1-1): DSGVTQTPKHLITATGQRVTLRCSPRSGDLSVYWYQQSLDQGLQFLIQYYNGEERAKGNILERFSAQQFPDLHSELNLSSLELGDSALYFCASSLRPGQGAPGTEAFFGQGTRLTVV.